This TCR beta chain was recovered during a study of blood T cell repertoires in COVID-19. Study as a whole: COVID-19 samples collected from the United States, Italy and Spain covered acute and convalescent phases. From T cells, B-cell-depleted T cells, or PBMCs came the material, which was cDNA or gDNA.

Per the original data handling: Reference gene primer amplification gave estimated nucleated cell counts. TCRdb's table, derived via immunoSEQ multiplex PCR, lists solely in-frame clones and lacks some. That table is the source of V, J and clone size, and D and trimming were worked out from the DNA. The sample yields more than 25,000 clones, around 80% seen once. V lost 0 bases and J lost 0, with 9 bases in between. There are 16 residues in the CDR3. Germline CDR1 and CDR2: SGHRS and YFSETQ. The clonotype comes from a human donor in a cohort sampled during active COVID-19. Sequencing input: peripheral blood. V is TRBV5-1 and J is TRBJ2-2; no clear D gene. CDR3: CASSLGGGPNTGELFF. For the CDR3, the DNA is TGCGCCAGCAGCTTGGGTGGCGGCCCGAACACCGGGGAGCTGTTTTTT.